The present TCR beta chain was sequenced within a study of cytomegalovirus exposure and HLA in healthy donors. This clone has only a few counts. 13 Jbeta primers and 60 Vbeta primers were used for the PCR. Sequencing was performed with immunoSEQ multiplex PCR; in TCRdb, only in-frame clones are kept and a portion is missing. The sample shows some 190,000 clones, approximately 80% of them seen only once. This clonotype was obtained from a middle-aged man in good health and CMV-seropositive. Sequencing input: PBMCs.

The CDR3 DNA is TGTGCCAGCAGTGAAACGCAGGGGCCCTACAATGAGCAGTTCTTC. Translated, it gives CASSETQGPYNEQFF. The chain couples TRBV6-1 to TRBJ2-1, with D perhaps matching TRBD1 (6 bases). The CDR3 sequence is 15 residues long. The germline CDR1 and CDR2 sequences are MNHNS and SASEGT. The ends were cut back, 2 bases at V and 2 bases at J, with 10 bases in the middle.